This T cell receptor beta chain was sequenced during a study of vaccination effects on CD4 cells after COVID-19. Study-wide context: Participants received two doses of either the BNT162b2 or mRNA-1273 vaccine. Whole-study findings and limits: Both infection-induced and vaccine-induced clones contracted markedly at late post-vaccination timepoints.

Sequencing followed a ViraFEST assay step that expanded antigen-specific CD4+ T cells with viral peptide pools. CD4+ T cell isolation took place after 10 days of culture. All vaccine recipients tested negative for nucleocapsid antibodies and had never contracted SARS-CoV-2 infection. Researchers reported culturing two million PBMC in each well, adding roughly 10 IU/ml IL-2 and around 10 ug/ml peptides. IL-2 medium was substituted for half the medium on days 3 and 7. Germline lookup yields CDR1 SGHKS and CDR2 YYEKEE (reference sequence). The CDR3 covers 16 residues. The germline V and J ends were trimmed by 0 bases and 5 bases, with 17 bases remaining between them. Turning to this clone: The antigen remains unidentified.

Here immunoSEQ multiplex PCR was the method, and the copy in TCRdb shows in-frame clones only, minus some. Of about 27,000 clones listed, roughly 73% are singletons. This clonotype originated in a human donor who received a COVID-19 vaccine. Sample: CD4+ T cells from PBMCs cultured with HCoV-NL63 spike peptides, taken before COVID-19 vaccination. V and J are TRBV5-5 and TRBJ1-1, with D possibly matching TRBD1 (6 bases). The CDR3 DNA is TGTGCCAGCAGCTTGGTCGGGGGCGCTTTTGGAACTGAAGCTTTCTTT. This codes for CASSLVGGAFGTEAFF.